This TCR beta chain is drawn from a study of T-cell memory formation after mild COVID-19. The CDR3 runs 14 residues. Germline V gene sequence: CDR1 SGHRS, CDR2 YFSETQ. Between the trimmed V and J ends, which lost 5 bases and 3 bases, there was a span of 14 bases. TCRdb analysed the 5' RACE reads with MiXCR anew, one entry per CDR3 protein. The data contain about 500,000 distinct CDR3 sequences, around 21% of them singletons. This clonotype was detected a few times. The chain combines TRBV5-1 with TRBJ1-1; D perhaps matches TRBD1 (5 bases). The sample comprised PBMCs or a T cell subset sorted from them (not recorded which). This clonotype was obtained from an adult woman who had mild COVID-19 (a few samples of this study predate the infection). Cell type and time point are not known. The CDR3 sequence: CASRDTLRDTEAFF. In nucleotides, the CDR3 is TGCGCCAGCAGGGACACCCTTCGGGACACTGAAGCTTTCTTT.